These 16 T cell receptor beta chains share one sample of origin, sequenced in a study of T cell repertoires in aging, cancer and after chemotherapy. Multiplex touch-down PCR with TRB-A/B primers amplified rearranged V-D-J TRB sequences. TCRdb passed the multiplex PCR reads through MiXCR, listing each CDR3 protein once. The repertoire holds under 12,000 distinct CDR3 sequences, almost 30% seen once, with around 2% in the top ten. The template was genomic DNA from peripheral blood, not RNA. Material for sequencing was blood. The receptors stem from a human donor in good health.

This clonotype occurred a few times. The chain joins TRBV20-1 to TRBJ2-7; 10 positions agree with TRBD2. The V gene end was trimmed by 3 bases and the J gene end by 5 bases; junction bases not matched to a gene: 10. The CDR3 contains 15 residues. Germline V gene lookup returns CDR1 DFQATT and CDR2 SNEGSKA (reference sequence). CDR3 protein: CSARGSGRAVHEQYF. In DNA form, the CDR3 reads TGCAGTGCTAGGGGGAGCGGGAGGGCCGTCCACGAGCAGTACTTC.

This clonotype was seen more than once but under ten times. The V gene is TRBV27, the J gene TRBJ2-7; D not resolved. This CDR3 spans 15 amino acids. Per germline, CDR1 MNHEY and CDR2 SMNVEV (reference sequence). V was trimmed by 2 bases and J by 0 bases, leaving 11 bases between them. CDR3 in DNA: TGTGCCAGCAGTTTAGGGGTCGGCAACTCCTACGAGCAGTACTTC. Residues: CASSLGVGNSYEQYF.

This clonotype was observed a few times. J is TRBJ1-5 and V is TRBV7-3; 7 bases line up with TRBD1. The CDR3 is made up of 15 amino acids. Germline V gives CDR1 SGHTA, CDR2 FQGTGA. V trimming: 5 bases; J trimming: 3 bases; junction bases outside the gene matches: 7. CDR3 in amino acids: CASSPTGSINQPQHF. CDR3 DNA: TGTGCCAGCAGCCCGACAGGGTCAATCAATCAGCCCCAGCATTTT.

V gene TRBV27 combines with J gene TRBJ1-2; D uncertain. This CDR3 spans 15 amino acids. Germline assignment: CDR1 MNHEY and CDR2 SMNVEV (reference sequence). Deletions cut 5 bases from V and 6 bases from J, with 19 bases between. The CDR3 sequence is CASSPEVAAFDGYTF. The CDR3 DNA reads TGTGCCAGCAGTCCTGAAGTGGCAGCTTTCGATGGCTACACCTTC.

This clonotype has a handful of counts. The V and J genes are TRBV25-1 and TRBJ1-4, with D uncertain. Germline V CDR1 and CDR2: MGHDK, SYGVNS. The CDR3 runs 14 residues. V lost 6 bases to trimming and J lost 7 bases, with 15 bases between them. CDR3 loop: CASSPLDGLEKLFF. CDR3 coding DNA: TGTGCCAGCAGCCCCCTCGACGGCCTTGAAAAACTGTTTTTT.

The chain is built from TRBV18 and TRBJ2-5; 11 bases are a match to TRBD2. Germline V gene sequence: CDR1 KGHSH, CDR2 LQKENI. The junction had 3 bases not matched to a gene; V was cut back by 11 bases and J by 1 base. There are 13 residues in the CDR3. CDR3 coding DNA: TGTGCCGGGACTAGCGGCATCCAAGAGACCCAGTACTTC. This codes for CAGTSGIQETQYF.

In its sample, this clonotype ranks as medium-sized. The chain is built from TRBV7-2 and TRBJ2-1, with D unresolved. The germline V and J ends were trimmed by 7 bases and 10 bases, with 14 bases remaining between them. Germline CDR1 reads SGHTA; CDR2 reads FQGNSA. The length of the CDR3 is 12 residues. The CDR3 reads CASIAQSSEQFF. The CDR3 coding sequence is TGTGCCAGCATCGCCCAATCGTCCGAGCAGTTCTTC.

This chain links TRBV7-9 with TRBJ2-1; possibly TRBD1 or TRBD2 for D (5 bases each). This CDR3 region has 15 residues. Germline CDR1 SEHNR, CDR2 FQNEAQ (reference sequence). The V gene lost 11 bases and the J gene lost 8 bases, with 25 bases spanning the gap. CDR3 protein: CAVPLGAAPLDEQFF. In DNA form, the CDR3 reads TGTGCCGTCCCGCTCGGGGCGGCCCCTTTGGATGAGCAGTTCTTC.

The genes are TRBV24-1 and TRBJ2-2; D is perhaps TRBD2 (6 bases). Trimming removed 4 bases at V and 5 bases at J, with 13 bases between. The germline V gene encodes CDR1 KGHDR and CDR2 SFDVKD. The CDR3 loop spans 15 amino acids. The CDR3 loop is CATSEREAMTGELFF. DNA for the CDR3: TGTGCCACCAGTGAAAGGGAGGCGATGACCGGGGAGCTGTTTTTT.

The J gene is TRBJ2-5, the V gene TRBV13, with 8 bases fitting TRBD2. Trimming removed 5 bases from V and 4 bases from J; junction bases left unmatched: 15. CDR3 size: 17 residues. Per the germline V gene, CDR1 is PRHDT and CDR2 is FYEKMQ (reference sequence). The CDR3 nucleotides are TGTGCCAGCAGCCAAGGTCGACGGGGGGGCCGTCGAGAGACCCAGTACTTC. Its translation: CASSQGRRGGRRETQYF.

This chain connects TRBV7-9 to TRBJ2-2, with 10 bases lining up with TRBD1. J gave up 7 bases and V 7 bases, and 6 bases lay outside the gene matches. CDR3 length equals 14 residues. Per germline, CDR1 SEHNR and CDR2 FQNEAQ (reference sequence). The CDR3 bases are TGTGCCAGCATTCGGGACAGGGGTATCGGGGAGCTGTTTTTT. Amino acids: CASIRDRGIGELFF.

This chain links TRBV2 with TRBJ2-5, with D possibly being TRBD2 (5 bases). Germline V gene lookup returns CDR1 SNHLY and CDR2 FYNNEI. V lost 8 bases, J lost 5 bases, and 24 bases lay in between. The CDR3 length is 16 residues. The CDR3 reads CASSMAFGQASETQYF. In DNA, the CDR3 is TGTGCCAGCTCGATGGCCTTTGGGCAGGCTAGCGAGACCCAGTACTTC.

This clonotype has more than one count but fewer than ten. This rearrangement joins TRBV19 to TRBJ2-7; 11 positions match TRBD1. The germline CDR1 and CDR2 sequences are LNHDA and SQIVND (reference sequence). V shed 5 bases and J 4 bases; nucleotides not matched to a gene: 7. The length of the CDR3 is 15 residues. CDR3 in amino acids: CASSLGQGAWYEQYF. CDR3 in DNA: TGTGCCAGTAGTCTCGGACAGGGGGCGTGGTACGAGCAGTACTTC.

V is TRBV11-2 and J is TRBJ2-7, with D uncertain. The CDR3 is 12 residues long. Trimming removed 0 bases at V and 7 bases at J, with 7 bases between. Germline V gives CDR1 SGHAT, CDR2 FQNNGV. CDR3 sequence: CASSLEIREQYF. The CDR3 DNA follows: TGTGCCAGCAGCTTAGAAATCCGGGAGCAGTACTTC.

This chain links TRBV13 with TRBJ2-5; 10 positions match TRBD2. The CDR3 contains 16 residues. CDR1 and CDR2 (germline): PRHDT, FYEKMQ (reference sequence). The trim removed 2 bases at V and 2 bases at J, leaving 5 bases unmatched. The CDR3 region is CASSLSTSGVQETQYF. CDR3 sequence (DNA): TGTGCCAGCAGCTTATCAACTAGCGGGGTACAAGAGACCCAGTACTTC.

This rearrangement joins TRBV20-1 to TRBJ2-3, with 14 bases that match TRBD2. From germline, CDR1 is DFQATT and CDR2 SNEGSKA (reference sequence). Trimming at V came to 5 bases and at J to 6 bases, leaving 7 bases not matched to a gene. The CDR3 length is 15 residues. The CDR3 DNA sequence: TGCAGTGCTTCGACTAGCGGGAGGGCAGGCGATACGCAGTATTTT. Its translation is CSASTSGRAGDTQYF.